What follows are 9 T cell receptor beta chains derived from one specimen sequenced in a study of T-cell reconstitution after alpha-beta-depleted transplantation in children. Unique molecular identifiers featured in how the TCRbeta library was prepared. MiXCR was run by TCRdb on the PCR reads, yielding one entry per CDR3 protein. Of about 200,000 distinct CDR3 sequences listed, about 6% were seen once; the top ten hold around 4.4%. The sequencing here drew on PBMCs, taken before TCRalphabeta/CD19-depleted stem cell transplant. The receptors derive from a girl less than two years old with combined immunodeficiency, due to receive a stem cell transplant.

Many counts were recorded for this clonotype. The rearrangement uses TRBV29-1 and TRBJ1-1; 7 bases fit TRBD1. The junction had 8 bases not matched to a gene; V was cut back by 6 bases and J by 1 base. CDR3 length: 14 residues. Germline CDR1 is SQVTM and CDR2 is ANQGSEA. For the CDR3, the DNA is TGCAGCGTGGAGGGGGCCCTTTGGAACACTGAAGCTTTCTTT. Residues: CSVEGALWNTEAFF.

V usage is TRBV21-1 and J usage is TRBJ1-4. TRBV21-1 is classified as a pseudogene. This CDR3 has 15 amino acids. Here the CDR3 reads CASSKRRVKDEKLFF. The CDR3 bases are TGTGCCAGCAGCAAAAGGAGGGTGAAAGATGAAAAACTGTTTTTT.

This clonotype has a count of ten or more. The chain employs TRBV1 and TRBJ2-3; the DNA was not compared with TRBD1, the D call given in the table. TRBV1 is noted as a pseudogene. The CDR3 is made up of 16 amino acids. DNA for the CDR3: TGCACCAGCAGCCAAGACCGGGGATCTCACACAGATACGCAGTATTTT. Amino acid sequence: CTSSQDRGSHTDTQYF.

This clonotype turned up a few times. The chain couples TRBV3-1 to TRBJ2-1; no reliable D call. Trimming stripped 10 bases from V and 8 bases from J, with 24 bases between. The CDR3 totals 15 residues. Germline assignment: CDR1 LGHDT and CDR2 YNNKEL (reference sequence). The CDR3 sequence is CATCQDPSGPDEQFF. As DNA, the CDR3 is TGTGCCACCTGCCAAGATCCGTCTGGCCCCGATGAGCAGTTCTTC.

There are many counts of this clonotype. The CDR3 sequence: CSARDLVTSNTGELFF. CDR3 bases: TGCAGTGCTAGAGACTTAGTGACCTCGAACACCGGGGAGCTGTTTTTT. The J gene is TRBJ2-2, the V gene TRBV20-1, with D hard to call. Germline V gives CDR1 DFQATT, CDR2 SNEGSKA (reference sequence). V was cut by 0 bases and J by 0 bases, with 11 bases left in between. The CDR3 covers 16 residues.

This clonotype was seen ten or more times. The chain couples TRBV7-9 to TRBJ2-1; possibly TRBD2 for D (6 bases). V was cut by 7 bases and J by 10 bases, with 14 bases left in between. The length of the CDR3 is 12 residues. Germline CDR1 and CDR2: SEHNR and FQNEAQ (reference sequence). CDR3 region: CASTHWRGEQFF. The CDR3 region has the DNA TGTGCCAGCACCCATTGGCGGGGCGAGCAGTTCTTC.

This rearrangement joins TRBV7-9 to TRBJ2-5; 8 bases are a match to TRBD2. Per germline, CDR1 SEHNR and CDR2 FQNEAQ (reference sequence). The junction had 4 bases not matched to a gene; V was cut back by 2 bases and J by 2 bases. The CDR3 length is 15 residues. The CDR3 DNA reads as TGTGCCAGCAGCTTATCGCGGGGGGTGCAAGAGACCCAGTACTTC. As protein: CASSLSRGVQETQYF. Full variable domain (remainder filled in from reference TRBV7-9 and TRBJ2-5): DTGVSQNPRHKITKRGQNVTFRCDPISEHNRLYWYRQTLGQGPEFLTYFQNEAQLEKSRLLSDRFSAERPKGSFSTLEIQRTEQGDSAMYLCASSLSRGVQETQYFGPGTRLLVL.

This clonotype appeared many times. The chain joins TRBV4-3 to TRBJ2-2; the D gene could be TRBD1 or TRBD2 (5 bases each). CDR1 is LGHNA, CDR2 YSLEER, per germline. The CDR3 covers 14 residues. The germline V and J ends were trimmed by 4 bases and 6 bases, with 12 bases remaining between them. CDR3 protein: CASSRRAGPGELFF. CDR3 DNA sequence: TGCGCCAGCAGCCGGCGGGCAGGGCCCGGGGAGCTGTTTTTT.

This clonotype was seen ten or more times. The chain recombines TRBV14 with TRBJ2-1, with 12 bases matching TRBD2. CDR1 is SGHDN, CDR2 FVKESK, per germline. J gave up 10 bases and V 1 base, and 5 bases lay outside the gene matches. The CDR3 has 15 amino acids. The CDR3 protein is CASSQGLAGDREQFF. CDR3 in DNA: TGTGCCAGCAGCCAAGGACTAGCGGGGGATCGAGAGCAGTTCTTC.